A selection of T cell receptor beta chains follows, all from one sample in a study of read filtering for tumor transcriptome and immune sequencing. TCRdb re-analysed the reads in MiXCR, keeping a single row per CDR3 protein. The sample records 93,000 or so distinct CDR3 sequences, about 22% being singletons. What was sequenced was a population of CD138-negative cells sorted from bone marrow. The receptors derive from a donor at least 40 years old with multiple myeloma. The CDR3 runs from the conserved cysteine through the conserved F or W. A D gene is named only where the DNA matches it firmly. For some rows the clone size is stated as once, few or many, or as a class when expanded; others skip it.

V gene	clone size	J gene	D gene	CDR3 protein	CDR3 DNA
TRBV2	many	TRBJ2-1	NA	CAIGVYNEQFF	TGTGCCATCGGGGTGTACAATGAGCAGTTCTTC
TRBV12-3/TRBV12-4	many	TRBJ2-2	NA	CASSPVSAGELFF	TGTGCCAGCAGTCCGGTATCGGCCGGGGAGCTGTTTTTT
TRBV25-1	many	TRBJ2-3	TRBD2	CASSTSGGSGTQYF	TGTGCCAGCAGTACTAGCGGGGGCTCCGGGACGCAGTATTTT
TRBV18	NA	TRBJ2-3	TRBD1	CASSPPGQGSTDTQYF	TGTGCCAGCTCACCACCGGGACAGGGAAGCACAGATACGCAGTATTTT
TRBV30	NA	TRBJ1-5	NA	CAWSRGEQPQHF	TGTGCCTGGAGCCGAGGGGAACAGCCCCAGCATTTT
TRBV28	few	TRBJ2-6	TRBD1	CASGTGGAGANVLTF	TGTGCCAGCGGGACAGGGGGCGCCGGGGCCAACGTCCTGACTTTC
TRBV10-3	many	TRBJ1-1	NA	CAISVAHRAHTEAFF	TGTGCCATCAGTGTGGCCCACAGGGCACACACTGAAGCTTTCTTT
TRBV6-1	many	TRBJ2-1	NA	CASTRVVYNEQFF	TGTGCCAGCACCAGGGTCGTATACAATGAGCAGTTCTTC
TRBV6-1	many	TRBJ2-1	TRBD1	CASSIQGALGSYNEQFF	TGTGCCAGCAGCATACAGGGGGCGTTGGGGTCCTACAATGAGCAGTTCTTC
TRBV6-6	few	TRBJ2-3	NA	CASLTRGRGRSTDTQYF	TGTGCCAGCCTTACTCGGGGGAGGGGGCGAAGCACAGATACGCAGTATTTT
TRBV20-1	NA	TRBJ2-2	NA	CSARDGTGRGSNGELFF	TGCAGTGCTAGAGATGGAACAGGGAGAGGATCCAACGGGGAGCTGTTTTTT
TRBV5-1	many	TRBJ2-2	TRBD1	CASSLRRTGTGSPLPSGELFF	TGCGCCAGCAGCTTGAGACGTACCGGGACAGGGAGCCCCCTGCCCTCCGGGGAGCTGTTTTTT
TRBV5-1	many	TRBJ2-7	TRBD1	CVSSLRDRAAEQYF	TGCGTCAGCAGCCTCCGAGACAGGGCCGCCGAGCAGTACTTC
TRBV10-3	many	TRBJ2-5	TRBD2	CAISGSGGQETQYF	TGTGCCATCAGTGGTAGCGGGGGGCAAGAGACCCAGTACTTC
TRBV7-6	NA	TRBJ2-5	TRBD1	CASSPGTGNLETQYF	TGTGCCAGCAGCCCCGGGACAGGGAATTTAGAGACCCAGTACTTC
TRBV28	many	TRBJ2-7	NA	CASSRGSYEQYF	TGTGCCAGCAGTAGAGGGTCCTACGAGCAGTACTTC
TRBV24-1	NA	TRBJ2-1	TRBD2	CATSDGGTGHNEQFF	TGTGCCACCAGTGACGGGGGGACTGGTCACAATGAGCAGTTCTTC
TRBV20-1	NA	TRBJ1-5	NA	CGATGRDNFDQPQHF	TGCGGTGCTACTGGGCGGGACAATTTTGATCAGCCCCAGCATTTT